This T cell receptor (beta chain) was captured by sequencing in a study of shared clonotypes between healthy human individuals. Points from the study as a whole: Of the naive CD4 clonotypes, about 5% were shared across several donors.

The CDR3 consists of 16 residues. Germline lookup yields CDR1 SGHAT and CDR2 FQNNGV. V lost 3 bases, J lost 1 base, and 16 bases lay in between. Terminally differentiated effector memory CD45RA+ cells were excluded by CCR7 positive selection of CD45RO-negative cells. All of the donors resided in Nashville, Tennessee, and each was a Caucasian adult. Produced via immunoSEQ multiplex PCR; TCRdb's table is partial and in-frame only. The sample has roughly 1,800,000 clones, about 95% seen once. A word on this clone: Its antigen is not known.

The V gene is TRBV11-2, the J gene TRBJ2-7; maybe TRBD2 (6 bases). This TCR derives from a man aged 18 to 35 in good health. Material: naive CD8+ T cells sorted from blood. CDR3 DNA sequence: TGTGCCAGCAGCTTCCCCGGGACTGGGGCGTCCTACGAGCAGTACTTC. It yields the protein CASSFPGTGASYEQYF.